This T cell receptor (beta chain) stems from a study of metastatic and nonmetastatic thyroid tumors. Study-level information: It was across blood and tumor or nodule tissue from malignant and benign thyroid patients that repertoires were compared. Points from the study as a whole: Patients with malignant thyroid tumors reportedly had significantly higher TCR beta diversity than those with benign nodules, in blood and tumor.

Prior to thyroid surgery, none of the patients had received any treatment. The V gene lost 3 bases and the J gene lost 5 bases, with 11 bases spanning the gap. Germline lookup yields CDR1 MNHNS and CDR2 SASEGT. CDR3 size: 13 residues. Concerning this clone itself: Its cognate antigen is unknown.

As handled by the study authors: The study took CDR3 differences across clinicopathological groups and made a distant-metastasis classifier for papillary thyroid cancer from them. TCRdb ran MiXCR on the PCR reads. The V and J calls here are based on TCRdb, not the publication. The sample lists 8,000 to 10,000 clones; roughly 24% were seen once. This receptor was taken from a female donor with papillary thyroid cancer or a benign thyroid nodule (not recorded which). Some clones in this sample may be carry-over from other donors' samples. The sample consisted of tumor tissue. This chain connects TRBV6-1 to TRBJ2-7, with D possibly TRBD2 on 6 matching bases. CDR3 DNA: TGTGCCAGCAGTGACGGGAGTGGGGACGAGCAGTACTTC. Translation gives CASSDGSGDEQYF.